The present T cell receptor beta chain was sequenced within a study of control samples from healthy donors and cancer patients. Clones were read by immunoSEQ multiplex PCR, and TCRdb kept only the in-frame ones, dropping some. The profile shows around 180,000 clones, around 88% of them singletons. Germline V gene sequence: CDR1 MGHRA, CDR2 YSYEKL. V trimming: 0 bases; J trimming: 1 base; junction bases outside the gene matches: 2. This CDR3 has 16 residues. This clone was observed once. This chain links TRBV4-1 with TRBJ2-2; 7 bases agree with TRBD1. The sequenced sample consisted of blood. The receptor comes from a woman in her twenties or thirties in good health. The CDR3 region is CASSQEQGRNTGELFF. The CDR3 coding sequence is TGCGCCAGCAGCCAAGAACAGGGGAGGAACACCGGGGAGCTGTTTTTT.